The 9 T cell receptor beta chains given below trace back to one sample, sequenced in a study of blood T cells in healthy people across ages. Next came a second PCR, run for roughly 6 to 11 cycles, which used a sample-barcoded 5' primer along with a J-beta primer mix. TCRdb ran MiXCR on the 5' RACE reads and lists one entry per CDR3 protein. The sample carries 1.5 million to 2 million distinct CDR3 sequences, about 32% recorded once. The sample comprised blood. These receptors were obtained from a woman between 25 and 40 years old in good health.

This clonotype showed up just a few times. The chain joins TRBV20-1 to TRBJ2-7; 8 nucleotides match TRBD2. The CDR3 totals 14 residues. J lost 0 bases, V lost 8 bases, and 9 bases had no gene match. Germline-derived CDR1 and CDR2 are DFQATT and SNEGSKA (reference sequence). The CDR3 region is CSPLRREVSYEQYF. The CDR3 DNA reads TGCAGTCCTTTGCGGCGGGAGGTCTCCTACGAGCAGTACTTC.

The chain couples TRBV7-6 to TRBJ2-2; 7 nucleotides line up with TRBD1. The CDR3 covers 16 residues. The ends lost 2 bases at V and 5 bases at J; junction bases unmatched: 8. Germline V gene data show CDR1 as SGHVS and CDR2 as FNYEAQ. CDR3 bases: TGTGCCAGCAGCTTAATAAGGGGGCAGGGGACCGGGGAGCTGTTTTTT. This codes for CASSLIRGQGTGELFF. Variable domain in full (rest from reference TRBV7-6 and TRBJ2-2): GAGVSQSPRYKVTKRGQDVALRCDPISGHVSLYWYRQALGQGPEFLTYFNYEAQQDKSGLPNDRFSAERPEGSISTLTIQRTEQRDSAMYRCASSLIRGQGTGELFFGEGSRLTVL.

This clonotype was counted between two and nine times. The rearrangement uses TRBV10-3 and TRBJ1-1; D is uncertain. The germline V and J ends were trimmed by 0 bases and 1 base, with 9 bases remaining between them. Looked up from germline, CDR1 is ENHRY and CDR2 is SYGVKD. The CDR3 covers 15 residues. The CDR3 loop reads CAISESARGNTEAFF. CDR3 bases: TGTGCCATCAGTGAGTCAGCCCGTGGGAACACTGAAGCTTTCTTT.

The V gene is TRBV20-1, the J gene TRBJ2-7, with 13 bases matching TRBD2. J gave up 1 base and V 1 base, and 10 bases lay outside the gene matches. Germline assignment: CDR1 DFQATT and CDR2 SNEGSKA (reference sequence). The CDR3 covers 18 residues. This chain's CDR3 is CSARAPPGTSGTSYEQYF. The CDR3 bases are TGCAGTGCTAGAGCTCCCCCCGGGACTAGCGGGACATCCTACGAGCAGTACTTC.

The table lists this clonotype with a few counts. This chain links TRBV20-1 with TRBJ2-1; 10 bases align to TRBD2. The CDR3 runs to 15 residues. Trimming cost V 5 bases and J 9 bases; bases outside gene matches: 13. Per germline, CDR1 DFQATT and CDR2 SNEGSKA (reference sequence). Written as DNA, the CDR3 is TGCAGTGCTGGCGGGGGGCTAGCGGGAGACAGTGAGCAGTTCTTC. It encodes CSAGGGLAGDSEQFF.

The genes are TRBV5-1 and TRBJ1-2, with 9 bases matching TRBD1. The CDR3 covers 14 residues. The germline gives CDR1 SGHRS, CDR2 YFSETQ. V gave up 0 bases and J gave up 7 bases; unmatched junction bases: 4. For the CDR3, the DNA is TGCGCCAGCAGCTTGGTACAGGGGGCGGTTGGCTACACCTTC. The encoded protein is CASSLVQGAVGYTF. The full variable domain, with the rest looked up from reference TRBV5-1 and TRBJ1-2, is KAGVTQTPRYLIKTRGQQVTLSCSPISGHRSVSWYQQTPGQGLQFLFEYFSETQRNKGNFPGRFSGRQFSNSRSEMNVSTLELGDSALYLCASSLVQGAVGYTFGSGTRLTVV.

CDR3 residues: CSARLAGEGTDTQYF. CDR3 sequence (DNA): TGCAGTGCTAGACTAGCGGGAGAAGGAACAGATACGCAGTATTTT. V usage is TRBV20-1 and J usage is TRBJ2-3, with 10 bases aligning to TRBD2. Per germline, CDR1 DFQATT and CDR2 SNEGSKA (reference sequence). The CDR3 totals 15 residues. J gave up 3 bases and V 2 bases, and 5 bases lay outside the gene matches.

In this sample, this clonotype turned up a few times. The chain carries TRBV10-3 and TRBJ2-1; the match to TRBD2 covers 13 bases. CDR3 length equals 16 residues. From germline, CDR1 is ENHRY and CDR2 SYGVKD. V lost 4 bases to trimming and J lost 8 bases; unmatched junction nucleotides: 8. CDR3 nucleotide sequence: TGTGCCATCAGTGGGGGACTAGCGGGAACCCACTATGAGCAGTTCTTC. Its protein is CAISGGLAGTHYEQFF.

This clonotype has a count of ten or more. The chain is built from TRBV27 and TRBJ2-7, with D possibly matching TRBD1 (5 bases). This CDR3 contains 13 residues. Between the trimmed V and J ends, which lost 2 bases and 4 bases, there was a span of 9 bases. In germline, CDR1 is MNHEY, CDR2 SMNVEV (reference sequence). The CDR3 sequence: CASSLGALYEQYF. In DNA, the CDR3 is TGTGCCAGCAGTTTAGGGGCTTTGTACGAGCAGTACTTC.